The source of this T cell receptor (beta chain) is a study of blood T cell repertoires in COVID-19. Authors' processing steps: Researchers report that nucleated cell counts were estimated from reference gene primer amplification. TCRdb keeps only in-frame clones here, not all; method: immunoSEQ multiplex PCR. V and J calls plus clone size are reproduced from that table; the DNA served to infer D and trimming. The sample consists of 250,000 to 300,000 clones, about 87% of them appearing once. Sequencing was carried out using peripheral blood. The receptor comes from a woman aged 50 to 60 with COVID-19, enrolled during active disease.

CDR3 protein: CASSPESGSMYTQYF. CDR3 nucleotides: TGCGCCAGCAGCCCCGAGAGCGGGAGTATGTATACGCAGTATTTT. This chain uses TRBV5-1 with TRBJ2-3; TRBD2 aligns across 8 bases. The CDR3 is 15 amino acids. The germline gives CDR1 SGHRS, CDR2 YFSETQ. Trimming removed 4 bases from V and 7 bases from J; junction bases left unmatched: 11.